This T cell receptor beta chain was sequenced during a study of CXCR3-negative and CXCR3-positive naive CD8 T cells. Notes on the study in general: Naive cells, whether CXCR3-negative or CXCR3-positive, had similar TRBV-TRBJ usage, while memory cells differed. Higher TRB CDR3 hydrophobicity marked CXCR3-positive naive cells relative to CXCR3-negative naive cells. Researchers report CXCR3 expression partially decreased after cryopreservation, with fresh PBMCs used in most assays.

Remarks on this clonotype: Its specificity is not known.

Among CD8+ T cells, naive ones were CD45RO-CCR7+CD27+CD95-. CDR3 size: 15 residues. Germline V gene data show CDR1 as SGHVS and CDR2 as FQNEAQ. UMI-tagged TRB cDNA libraries were built via 5' RACE. Each CDR3 protein gets one entry in TCRdb, which reprocessed the 5' RACE reads and gives no DNA. This sample contains approximately 130,000 distinct CDR3 sequences. The TCR comes from a human donor in good health. Some clones in this sample may be carry-over from other donors' samples. The specimen sequenced was naive CXCR3+ CD8+ T cells from blood. Subset denoted: CD45RO-CCR7+CD27+CD95- naive CD8+ T cells expressing CXCR3 (TNR3+). The rearrangement links TRBV7-8 to TRBJ1-2; TCRdb calls TRBD1, which cannot be checked without DNA. This CDR3 is CASSSGPRETYGYTF.